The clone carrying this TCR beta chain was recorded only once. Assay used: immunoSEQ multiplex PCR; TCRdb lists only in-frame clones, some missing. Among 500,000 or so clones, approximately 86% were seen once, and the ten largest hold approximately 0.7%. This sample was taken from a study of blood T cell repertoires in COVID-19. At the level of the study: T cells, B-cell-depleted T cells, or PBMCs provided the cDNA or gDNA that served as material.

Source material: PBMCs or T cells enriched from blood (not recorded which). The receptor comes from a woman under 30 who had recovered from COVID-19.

CDR3 nucleotide sequence: TGCAGCGTTGAAGAGGGGTCGCGGGGGCGCAACTACGAGCAGTACTTC. This translates into CSVEEGSRGRNYEQYF. The chain carries TRBV29-1 and TRBJ2-7; maybe TRBD2 (7 bases). The CDR3 spans 16 residues. V dropped 0 bases and J dropped 3 bases, with 18 bases sitting between them. Germline assignment: CDR1 SQVTM and CDR2 ANQGSEA.